The next 21 T cell receptor beta chains were all read from a single sample in a study of T cells in Graves' hyperthyroidism and ophthalmopathy (dated by TCRdb to between 2018 and 2021). The library was made by multiplex PCR. Data came from an Illumina HiSeq 2000. The TCR beta CDR3 regions were amplified from RNA transcripts. The TCR CDR3 was subjected to a first round of RT-PCR using the HTBI primer set and the Qiagen OneStep RT-PCR kit. TCRdb trimmed public reads at Q25 via fastp, called clones via MiXCR and kept in-frame beta chains. Each entry merges the rows of one CDR3 protein and shows their most common DNA and genes. Counted in this sample were about 410,000 distinct CDR3 sequences; 14% of them appeared once. Jointly, the top ten make up roughly 21% of the sample. Sequenced input: blood. These receptors were collected from a woman in her twenties or thirties with Graves' ophthalmopathy.

This clonotype was picked up many times. The rearrangement joins TRBV6-1 to TRBJ1-2; TRBD1 agrees at 9 bases. The CDR3 runs to 14 residues. The junction had 10 bases not matched to a gene; V was cut back by 8 bases and J by 6 bases. Germline V gene lookup returns CDR1 MNHNS and CDR2 SASEGT. The CDR3 nucleotides read TGTGCCAGCTTACCACTTACAGGGGGCCATGGCTACACCTTC. This codes for CASLPLTGGHGYTF.

There are many counts of this clonotype. The chain has TRBV12-3 or TRBV12-4 and TRBJ2-2; a possible D gene is TRBD2 (5 bases). The CDR3 is 17 amino acids. The V end lost 3 bases, the J end lost 1 base, and 15 bases lay between the germline ends. For the CDR3, the DNA is TGTGCCAGCAGTTTTCCCCTGACGGGAAGGAACACCGGGGAGCTGTTTTTT. Translated, it gives CASSFPLTGRNTGELFF.

Remarks on this clonotype: This may come from a read error, since a much larger clone is one base off. V gene TRBV2 combines with J gene TRBJ2-7; D unresolved. The V gene's germline CDR1 is SNHLY and CDR2 FYNNEI. The CDR3 spans 15 residues. This chain's CDR3 is CASSVMDGKTYERYF. Written as DNA, the CDR3 is TGTGCCAGCAGTGTCATGGACGGAAAGACCTACGAGCGGTACTTC.

Worth noting for this clonotype: This may be a read error, as it is one base from a much larger clone. The rearrangement joins TRBV12-3 or TRBV12-4 to TRBJ1-2, with 7 bases identical to TRBD1. The CDR3 has 13 amino acids. V gave up 7 bases and J gave up 8 bases; unmatched junction bases: 10. As DNA, the CDR3 is TGTGCCAGCACCTTAGGACAGGCAGGCGGCTACACCTTC. Translated, it gives CASTLGQAGGYTF.

This clonotype was picked up many times. The chain joins TRBV24-1 to TRBJ2-7; weak D call: TRBD2 (5 bases). Per germline, CDR1 KGHDR and CDR2 SFDVKD. V gave up 6 bases and J gave up 0 bases, with 14 bases separating them. The CDR3 contains 15 residues. In nucleotides, the CDR3 is TGTGCCACCAGTCCCTCGGGGAGTCTCTCCTACGAGCAGTACTTC. It specifies CATSPSGSLSYEQYF.

Ten or more counts support this clonotype. J is TRBJ2-5 and V is TRBV25-1; a possible D gene is TRBD1 (5 bases). CDR1 and CDR2 (germline): MGHDK, SYGVNS. The CDR3 spans 14 residues. V lost 7 bases, J lost 5 bases, and 17 bases lay in between. In nucleotides, the CDR3 is TGTGCCAGCAAGTCTTCGTCAGGGCGGGAGACCCAGTACTTC. It yields the protein CASKSSSGRETQYF.

This clonotype was seen ten or more times. The rearrangement joins TRBV5-1 to TRBJ2-7; D ambiguous. Germline assignment: CDR1 SGHRS and CDR2 YFSETQ. The CDR3 is made up of 13 amino acids. V lost 4 bases, J lost 6 bases, and 14 bases lay in between. For the CDR3, the DNA is TGCGCCAGCAGCATTGTGCCCGTTAGCGAGCAGTACTTC. Amino acid sequence: CASSIVPVSEQYF.

The rearrangement links TRBV29-1 to TRBJ2-5; D tentatively fits TRBD1 or TRBD2 (5 bases each). CDR1 SQVTM and CDR2 ANQGSEA come from the germline V gene. The CDR3 length is 13 residues. The V end lost 1 base, the J end lost 9 bases, and 15 bases lay between the germline ends. The CDR3 loop is CSVEAGTKEAQYF. CDR3 DNA: TGCAGCGTTGAAGCCGGGACCAAGGAGGCCCAGTACTTC.

This clonotype was seen more than once but under ten times. The V gene is TRBV20-1, the J gene TRBJ1-1; 8 bases map to TRBD1. Germline lookup yields CDR1 DFQATT and CDR2 SNEGSKA (reference sequence). J gave up 5 bases and V 6 bases, and 8 bases lay outside the gene matches. The CDR3 covers 13 residues. CDR3 sequence (DNA): TGCAGTGCCTTAGGGACAGGAAGAACTGAAGCTTTCTTT. It translates to CSALGTGRTEAFF.

This clonotype was observed at least ten times. This chain links TRBV20-1 with TRBJ2-2, with 7 nucleotides matching TRBD1. The germline gives CDR1 DFQATT, CDR2 SNEGSKA (reference sequence). Unmatched junction bases numbered 9, after V lost 1 base and J lost 4 bases. This CDR3 is 16 amino acids long. CDR3 loop: CSARVGTAIGTGELFF. The CDR3, as DNA: TGCAGTGCTAGAGTAGGGACAGCAATAGGCACCGGGGAGCTGTTTTTT.

The sample holds many counts of this clonotype. This chain uses TRBV10-3 with TRBJ2-7; TRBD2 might be the D (6 bases). Germline V gene sequence: CDR1 ENHRY, CDR2 SYGVKD. The V gene lost 3 bases and the J gene lost 3 bases, with 9 bases spanning the gap. The length of the CDR3 is 13 residues. Written as DNA, the CDR3 is TGTGCCATCAGTGAAGGACTACTCTACGAGCAGTACTTC. This translates into CAISEGLLYEQYF.

DNA of the CDR3: TGTGCCATCAGTGCCACCGGGACAGGGACGAACACTGAAGCTTTCTTT. Translation gives CAISATGTGTNTEAFF. This sequence joins TRBV10-3 and TRBJ1-1; 9 positions match TRBD1. Looked up from germline, CDR1 is ENHRY and CDR2 is SYGVKD. J was trimmed by 1 base and V by 4 bases; bases with no gene match: 7. This CDR3 has 16 amino acids.

Many counts were recorded for this clonotype. The chain links TRBV5-1 to TRBJ2-1; 7 positions match TRBD1. The trim removed 4 bases at V and 5 bases at J, leaving 9 bases unmatched. The CDR3 covers 15 residues. Germline V gene lookup returns CDR1 SGHRS and CDR2 YFSETQ. The CDR3 is CASSGSTGNNNEQFF. The CDR3 DNA reads as TGCGCCAGCAGCGGATCGACAGGGAACAACAATGAGCAGTTCTTC.

Many counts were recorded for this clonotype. The chain recombines TRBV11-3 with TRBJ2-5; TRBD1 aligns across 8 bases. Trimming cost V 8 bases and J 4 bases; bases outside gene matches: 6. Germline values: CDR1 SGHNT, CDR2 YENEEA. The CDR3 extends over 13 amino acids. CDR3: CASSRGRGETQYF. The CDR3, as DNA: TGTGCCAGCTCCAGGGGGCGCGGAGAGACCCAGTACTTC.

There are many counts of this clonotype. V gene TRBV20-1 combines with J gene TRBJ2-7; tentative D call: TRBD1 (6 bases). This CDR3 has 14 residues. Looked up from germline, CDR1 is DFQATT and CDR2 is SNEGSKA (reference sequence). Trimming shortened V by 3 bases and J by 2 bases, and 14 bases separated the two germline ends. CDR3 sequence: CSARGLQGPYEQYF. The CDR3, as DNA: TGCAGTGCTAGGGGCTTACAGGGCCCCTACGAGCAGTACTTC.

V usage is TRBV19 and J usage is TRBJ2-2, with 16 bases matching TRBD2. The V gene's germline CDR1 is LNHDA and CDR2 SQIVND (reference sequence). V shed 6 bases and J 4 bases; nucleotides not matched to a gene: 8. This CDR3 contains 18 residues. The DNA of the CDR3 is TGTGCCAGTAGAGGGACTAGCGGGGGGGCCCATGGCACCGGGGAGCTGTTTTTT. Amino acid sequence: CASRGTSGGAHGTGELFF.

In its sample, this clonotype was seen many times. The rearrangement uses TRBV9 and TRBJ1-1, with D possibly matching TRBD1 (5 bases). Germline CDR1 reads SGDLS; CDR2 reads YYNGEE. V lost 2 bases and J lost 1, with 12 bases in between. This CDR3 region has 15 residues. The CDR3 nucleotides are TGTGCCAGCAGCGTGACCGACAGTACGAACACTGAAGCTTTCTTT. Amino acid sequence: CASSVTDSTNTEAFF.

There are many counts of this clonotype. The chain employs TRBV12-3 or TRBV12-4 and TRBJ1-1; 7 bases fit TRBD1. This CDR3 has 13 amino acids. Trimming at V came to 5 bases and at J to 4 bases, leaving 4 bases not matched to a gene. CDR3 loop: CASSRQGVTEAFF. The CDR3 nucleotides are TGTGCCAGCAGTCGACAGGGTGTCACTGAAGCTTTCTTT.

This clonotype came up many times. The chain couples TRBV5-5 to TRBJ1-5, with D possibly being TRBD1 (6 bases). V dropped 4 bases and J dropped 7 bases, with 12 bases sitting between them. The germline CDR1 and CDR2 sequences are SGHKS and YYEKEE (reference sequence). The CDR3 length is 13 residues. This chain's CDR3 is CASSERGAQPQHF. In DNA, the CDR3 is TGTGCCAGCAGCGAACGGGGGGCACAGCCCCAGCATTTT.

At least ten counts were recorded for this clonotype. The chain joins TRBV27 to TRBJ2-1; D tentatively fits TRBD1 or TRBD2 (5 bases each). V gave up 7 bases and J gave up 0 bases, with 13 bases separating them. Germline CDR1 reads MNHEY; CDR2 reads SMNVEV (reference sequence). This CDR3 comprises 15 residues. CDR3 in DNA: TGTGCCAGCAACCCCCGGGGCCCCTCCTACAATGAGCAGTTCTTC. Amino acid sequence: CASNPRGPSYNEQFF.

This clonotype turned up a few times. The V and J genes are TRBV6-6 and TRBJ2-5; D not resolved. V was clipped by 3 bases and J by 1 base, with 9 bases between them. Germline CDR1 reads MNHNY; CDR2 reads SVGAGI (reference sequence). This CDR3 spans 14 amino acids. The CDR3 nucleotides are TGTGCCAGCAGTTATGCTCTGCTCCAAGAGACCCAGTACTTC. Its translation: CASSYALLQETQYF.